The 11 T cell receptor beta chains listed next were all sequenced from one sample in a study of blood T cell repertoires in COVID-19. TCRdb's copy holds only in-frame clones and misses some; the assay was immunoSEQ multiplex PCR. The repertoire has approximately 220,000 clones, 65% to 90% of them found once; the top ten carry 3.8%. The sample consisted of PBMCs or T cells enriched from blood (not recorded which). These receptors came from a woman aged 40 to 50 with acute COVID-19.

The V gene is TRBV10-3, the J gene TRBJ2-1, with 7 positions matching TRBD1. In germline, CDR1 is ENHRY, CDR2 SYGVKD. This CDR3 has 14 amino acids. The V and J ends lost 10 bases and 0 bases, in that order; junction bases with no gene match: 6. The CDR3 DNA follows: TGTGCCACCCGGGACAGTAGCTCCTACAATGAGCAGTTCTTC. This gives the protein CATRDSSSYNEQFF.

This clone appeared many times. J is TRBJ1-3 and V is TRBV5-4; TRBD1 matches at 7 bases. Germline V CDR1 and CDR2: SGHNT, YYREEE (reference sequence). The V gene end was trimmed by 1 base and the J gene end by 2 bases; junction bases not matched to a gene: 3. This CDR3 region has 15 residues. The CDR3 loop is CASSLLQGTGNTIYF. The CDR3 DNA sequence: TGTGCCAGCAGCTTGTTACAGGGGACTGGAAACACCATATATTTT.

The rearrangement links TRBV7-9 to TRBJ2-3; tentative D call: TRBD1 (6 bases). This CDR3 has 16 amino acids. From germline, CDR1 is SEHNR and CDR2 FQNEAQ (reference sequence). Trimming cost V 6 bases and J 3 bases, with 19 bases left between them. Written as DNA, the CDR3 is TGTGCCAGCAGTTCTCTTACAGGGAAGAGGACAGATACGCAGTATTTT. It specifies CASSSLTGKRTDTQYF. The variable domain in full, completed from reference TRBV7-9 and TRBJ2-3, reads DTGVSQNPRHKITKRGQNVTFRCDPISEHNRLYWYRQTLGQGPEFLTYFQNEAQLEKSRLLSDRFSAERPKGSFSTLEIQRTEQGDSAMYLCASSSLTGKRTDTQYFGPGTRLTVL.

J is TRBJ2-1 and V is TRBV27; TRBD2 is a possible D gene (7 bases). Germline V CDR1 and CDR2: MNHEY, SMNVEV (reference sequence). This CDR3 comprises 17 residues. With 7 bases removed from V and 1 base from J, the gap between germline ends came to 20 bases. The CDR3 DNA reads as TGTGCCAGCACCTCAACAGGGAGGGGAACTTCCTACAATGAGCAGTTCTTC. The encoded protein is CASTSTGRGTSYNEQFF.

The chain links TRBV28 to TRBJ1-1; a possible D gene is TRBD1 (5 bases). V lost 3 bases to trimming and J lost 4 bases, with 15 bases between them. The CDR3 length is 15 residues. Germline assignment: CDR1 MDHEN and CDR2 SYDVKM. This CDR3 reads CASSLNGGRGTEAFF. Here the CDR3 DNA reads TGTGCCAGCAGTTTGAACGGGGGGAGGGGCACTGAAGCTTTCTTT.

This clone was observed once. This sequence joins TRBV7-2 and TRBJ2-2; tentatively, D is TRBD1 (6 bases). The CDR3 contains 13 residues. V was cut by 4 bases and J by 6 bases, with 9 bases left in between. The germline V gene encodes CDR1 SGHTA and CDR2 FQGNSA. The CDR3 loop is CASSSPGAGELFF. CDR3 nucleotides: TGTGCCAGCAGCTCTCCAGGGGCCGGGGAGCTGTTTTTT.

The chain is built from TRBV6-1 and TRBJ1-5; D possibly corresponds to TRBD1 (6 bases). The CDR3 runs 12 residues. The germline V gene encodes CDR1 MNHNS and CDR2 SASEGT. V was clipped by 3 bases and J by 9 bases, with 9 bases between them. CDR3 in amino acids: CASSDDRRPQHF. CDR3 nucleotides: TGTGCCAGCAGTGACGACAGGCGGCCCCAGCATTTT.

The gene calls are TRBV27 and TRBJ1-5; a weak D match, TRBD1 (5 bases). This CDR3 has 15 amino acids. The V end was cut by 5 bases, the J end by 4 bases, with 15 bases between. CDR1 is MNHEY and CDR2 is SMNVEV in the germline V gene (reference sequence). CDR3 nucleotide sequence: TGTGCCAGCAGTCGGGGGGGGACTTCTAATCAGCCCCAGCATTTT. It translates to CASSRGGTSNQPQHF.

The V call is TRBV14, the J call TRBJ2-3, with 7 nucleotides matching TRBD2. The V gene's germline CDR1 is SGHDN and CDR2 FVKESK. The CDR3 has 14 residues. V shed 5 bases and J 6 bases; nucleotides not matched to a gene: 8. In DNA, the CDR3 is TGTGCCAGCAGCGGGGCGGGAGTGCCGGATACGCAGTATTTT. It yields the protein CASSGAGVPDTQYF. The whole variable domain, remainder taken from reference TRBV14 and TRBJ2-3, is EAGVTQFPSHSVIEKGQTVTLRCDPISGHDNLYWYRRVMGKEIKFLLHFVKESKQDESGMPNNRFLAERTGGTYSTLKVQPAELEDSGVYFCASSGAGVPDTQYFGPGTRLTVL.

V and J are TRBV18 and TRBJ2-3; no definite D call. Looked up from germline, CDR1 is KGHSH and CDR2 is LQKENI. This CDR3 is 15 amino acids long. The V end was cut by 2 bases, the J end by 1 base, with 10 bases between. CDR3 DNA: TGTGCCAGCTCACCAATTTATTCAGGCACAGATACGCAGTATTTT. Protein product: CASSPIYSGTDTQYF.

V is TRBV28 and J is TRBJ1-5; D unclear. V was cut by 2 bases and J by 4 bases, with 6 bases left in between. Germline V CDR1 and CDR2: MDHEN, SYDVKM. The CDR3 extends over 13 amino acids. The CDR3 DNA sequence: TGTGCCAGCAGTTTAATTTCGAATCAGCCCCAGCATTTT. Amino acid sequence: CASSLISNQPQHF.